The present T cell receptor beta chain was sequenced within a study of cytomegalovirus exposure and HLA in healthy donors. Germline CDR1 reads MNHEY; CDR2 reads SMNVEV (reference sequence). The CDR3 sequence is 15 residues long. Unmatched junction bases numbered 9, after V lost 7 bases and J lost 1 base. The study ran its PCR with 60 Vbeta and 13 Jbeta primers. Repertoires were generated with immunoSEQ multiplex PCR, while TCRdb's copy carries only in-frame clones and drops some. The table includes about 150,000 clones, 70% detected once. The origin of this receptor is a woman aged 55-70 years in good health and CMV-seropositive. Sequencing used PBMCs. The chain uses TRBV27 and TRBJ2-7; 8 bases map to TRBD2. The CDR3 is CASTSTAGGSYEQYF. CDR3 DNA sequence: TGTGCCAGCACCTCTACCGCGGGAGGTTCCTACGAGCAGTACTTC.